This T cell receptor beta chain is drawn from a study of CD8+ T cells in alopecia areata. About the study: Tofacitinib treatment spanned 6 to 18 months, with 6 months off drug afterward.

Treatment specified: oral pan-JAK inhibitor, 5-10 mg twice daily. From alopecia areata patients, lesional scalp punch biopsies and peripheral blood were collected. Sorted populations comprised CD4+ and CD8+ T cells obtained from PBMCs. Reverse transcription of extracted RNA yielded cDNA, which provided the sequencing template. Generated by immunoSEQ multiplex PCR, the TCRdb table keeps only in-frame clones and is missing some. The sample lists 110,000 or so clones, less than 70% occurring once. The source is a human donor with alopecia areata. Specimen: CD4+ T cells sorted from blood, collected at week 24, from a patient treated with tofacitinib.

The CDR3: CAVKQSYEQYF. In nucleotides, the CDR3 is TGTGCCGTCAAGCAGAGCTACGAGCAGTACTTC. The chain combines TRBV19 with TRBJ2-7; D gene unclear. CDR3 length: 11 residues. V lost 11 bases and J lost 3, with 11 bases in between. Germline CDR1 is LNHDA and CDR2 is SQIVND (reference sequence). Looking up the rest from reference TRBV19 and TRBJ2-7 gives the full variable domain: DGGITQSPKYLFRKEGQNVTLSCEQNLNHDAMYWYRQDPGQGLRLIYYSQIVNDFQKGDIAEGYSVSREKKESFPLTVTSAQKNPTAFYLCAVKQSYEQYFGPGTRLTVT.